This entry is about one T cell receptor (beta chain). The antigen is not known. The treatment is: oral pan-JAK inhibitor, 5-10 mg twice daily. Specimens obtained from alopecia areata patients comprised lesional scalp punch biopsies and peripheral blood. TCR sequencing used cDNA made by reverse transcription of extracted RNA. The assay was immunoSEQ multiplex PCR, and TCRdb's table has in-frame clones only and misses some. The sample lists about 140,000 clones, roughly 54% occurring once. This CDR3 has 15 amino acids. V was pared by 4 bases and J by 3 bases, with 3 bases of the junction left unmatched. Looked up from germline, CDR1 is SGHDT and CDR2 is YYEEEE. This record comes from a study of CD8+ T cells in alopecia areata. Study conclusions and caveats: Scalp clonality dropped significantly under tofacitinib, as did expanded CD8+ top-100 clones.

The specimen was CD8+ T cells sorted from blood, collected at week 4, from a patient treated with tofacitinib. This chain connects TRBV5-6 to TRBJ2-6, with 8 bases fitting TRBD1. This TCR came from a human donor with alopecia areata. The CDR3 DNA is TGTGCCAGCAGCCCGACAGGGGTTGGGGCCAACGTCCTGACTTTC. It specifies CASSPTGVGANVLTF.